This T cell receptor beta chain derives from a study of blood T cells in healthy people across ages. This clonotype was detected a few times. A second about 6 to 12 cycle PCR used barcoded and J-beta primers. TCRdb reanalysed the 5' RACE reads using MiXCR and keeps one entry per CDR3 protein. The table lists about 800,000 distinct CDR3 sequences, around 25% of them singletons. This sample also appeared in a second study, on T cells of mothers and their children.

Sample: blood. The clonotype was recovered from a boy younger than 18 in good health.

DNA for the CDR3: TGCGCCAGCAGATCCGGGACAGGGAATGGCTACACCTTC. Translation gives CASRSGTGNGYTF. This sequence joins TRBV5-1 and TRBJ1-2, with TRBD1 identical over 9 bases. The V segment lost 5 bases and the J segment 6 bases; nucleotides outside the gene matches: 5. Germline CDR1 and CDR2: SGHRS and YFSETQ. The CDR3 runs 13 residues.